These 10 T cell receptor beta chains were sequenced from one sample in a study of blood T cell repertoires in COVID-19. Sequencing was performed with immunoSEQ multiplex PCR; in TCRdb, only in-frame clones are kept and a portion is missing. Of over 300,000 clones in the sample, 87% were seen once. Sequenced sample: PBMCs or T cells enriched from blood (not recorded which). The receptors stem from a woman in her thirties who had recovered from COVID-19.

The rearrangement joins TRBV30 to TRBJ2-1; TRBD1 might be the D (6 bases). The CDR3 covers 15 residues. V lost 2 bases and J 4 bases, leaving 15 bases between the germline ends. From germline, CDR1 is GTSNPN and CDR2 SVGIG (reference sequence). The CDR3 protein is CAWSLGTGLYNEQFF. The CDR3 coding sequence is TGTGCCTGGAGTCTGGGCACAGGGCTTTACAATGAGCAGTTCTTC.

J is TRBJ1-5 and V is TRBV6-5, with 9 positions matching TRBD1. The trim removed 5 bases at V and 9 bases at J, leaving 8 bases unmatched. The length of the CDR3 is 14 residues. Per germline, CDR1 MNHEY and CDR2 SVGAGI. The CDR3 bases are TGTGCCAGCAGTCAACAGGGGGCCCGTGGGCCCCAGCATTTT. This sequence encodes CASSQQGARGPQHF.

V gene TRBV2 combines with J gene TRBJ2-5; TRBD2 might be the D (5 bases). Germline V gene sequence: CDR1 SNHLY, CDR2 FYNNEI. The CDR3 runs to 14 residues. The ends were cut back, 3 bases at V and 0 bases at J, with 8 bases in the middle. CDR3 nucleotides: TGTGCCAGCAGTGACCAGCGGTACCAAGAGACCCAGTACTTC. Translation gives CASSDQRYQETQYF.

The rearrangement links TRBV18 to TRBJ1-2; 7 positions match TRBD1. V lost 3 bases to trimming and J lost 2 bases; unmatched junction nucleotides: 9. CDR1 and CDR2 from the germline V gene are KGHSH and LQKENI. The CDR3 length is 16 residues. The CDR3 here is CASSPNDGTVNYGYTF. CDR3 bases: TGTGCCAGCTCACCTAATGATGGGACAGTAAACTATGGCTACACCTTC.

This chain joins TRBV7-8 and TRBJ1-1; tentative D call: TRBD1 (5 bases). V was clipped by 5 bases and J by 4 bases, with 14 bases between them. CDR1 is SGHVS, CDR2 FQNEAQ, per germline. The length of the CDR3 is 14 residues. The CDR3 reads CASSTRGGGTEAFF. CDR3 DNA: TGTGCCAGCAGCACCCGGGGGGGTGGCACTGAAGCTTTCTTT.

This clone was detected a few times. This chain connects TRBV30 to TRBJ1-1; tentatively, D is TRBD1 (6 bases). Trimming took off 0 bases at V and 11 bases at J, with 13 bases between the two ends. The CDR3 sequence is 12 residues long. Germline V gene sequence: CDR1 GTSNPN, CDR2 SVGIG (reference sequence). The CDR3: CAWSVQGIDAFF. The DNA of the CDR3 is TGTGCCTGGAGTGTACAGGGCATAGACGCTTTCTTT. The variable domain in full, completed from reference TRBV30 and TRBJ1-1, reads SQTIHQWPATLVQPVGSPLSLECTVEGTSNPNLYWYRQAAGRGLQLLFYSVGIGQISSEVPQNLSASRPQDRQFILSSKKLLLSDSGFYLCAWSVQGIDAFFGQGTRLTVV.

J is TRBJ1-1 and V is TRBV2; D possibly corresponds to TRBD1 (6 bases). The CDR3 consists of 13 residues. Germline CDR1 SNHLY, CDR2 FYNNEI. Trimming pared 7 bases from V and 4 bases from J, leaving 13 bases between. CDR3 residues: CASTGRGSTEAFF. The CDR3 DNA sequence: TGTGCCAGCACGGGCAGGGGAAGCACTGAAGCTTTCTTT.

This clone was counted once. The rearrangement links TRBV29-1 to TRBJ1-1; 10 nucleotides line up with TRBD1. The CDR3 extends over 15 amino acids. Germline lookup yields CDR1 SQVTM and CDR2 ANQGSEA. The junction had 10 bases not matched to a gene; V was cut back by 3 bases and J by 6 bases. CDR3 coding DNA: TGCAGCGTTGATAAGTGGGACAGGGGAGGAGCTGAAGCTTTCTTT. This sequence encodes CSVDKWDRGGAEAFF.

CDR3 sequence reads: CASSPYRSPSSGNTIYF. CDR3 sequence (DNA): TGTGCCAGCAGCCCCTACAGGAGTCCCTCCTCTGGAAACACCATATATTTT. The gene calls are TRBV5-6 and TRBJ1-3, with D possibly matching TRBD1 (5 bases). This CDR3 region has 17 residues. Germline V CDR1 and CDR2: SGHDT, YYEEEE. With 4 bases removed from V and 0 bases from J, the gap between germline ends came to 17 bases. Full variable domain (remainder filled in from reference TRBV5-6 and TRBJ1-3): DAGVTQSPTHLIKTRGQQVTLRCSPKSGHDTVSWYQQALGQGPQFIFQYYEEEERQRGNFPDRFSGHQFPNYSSELNVNALLLGDSALYLCASSPYRSPSSGNTIYFGEGSWLTVV.

The chain couples TRBV9 to TRBJ2-5; 13 bases fit TRBD2. CDR1 SGDLS and CDR2 YYNGEE come from the germline V gene. V gave up 3 bases and J gave up 5 bases; unmatched junction bases: 4. The CDR3 sequence is 15 residues long. The CDR3 region has the DNA TGTGCCAGCAGCGGCGGACTAGCGGGGGTGGAGACCCAGTACTTC. Translating it yields CASSGGLAGVETQYF.